This TCR beta chain was sequenced in a study of technical replicates of blood from several donors. The CDR3 consists of 13 residues. The V end lost 2 bases, the J end lost 6 bases, and 11 bases lay between the germline ends. Germline CDR1 is GTSNPN and CDR2 is SVGIG (reference sequence). Data came from immunoSEQ multiplex PCR; TCRdb stores just in-frame clones and leaves some out. The profile shows tens of thousands of clones, approximately 92% of them singletons. This chain uses TRBV30 with TRBJ2-1; D is unclear. This TCR derives from a human donor in good health. Some clones in this sample may be carry-over from other donors' samples. The material sequenced was PBMCs. The CDR3 coding sequence is TGTGCCTGGAGTTGGCTAGTGGGCAATGAGCAGTTCTTC. Protein: CAWSWLVGNEQFF. Full variable domain (outside the CDR3, taken from reference TRBV30 and TRBJ2-1): SQTIHQWPATLVQPVGSPLSLECTVEGTSNPNLYWYRQAAGRGLQLLFYSVGIGQISSEVPQNLSASRPQDRQFILSSKKLLLSDSGFYLCAWSWLVGNEQFFGPGTRLTVL.